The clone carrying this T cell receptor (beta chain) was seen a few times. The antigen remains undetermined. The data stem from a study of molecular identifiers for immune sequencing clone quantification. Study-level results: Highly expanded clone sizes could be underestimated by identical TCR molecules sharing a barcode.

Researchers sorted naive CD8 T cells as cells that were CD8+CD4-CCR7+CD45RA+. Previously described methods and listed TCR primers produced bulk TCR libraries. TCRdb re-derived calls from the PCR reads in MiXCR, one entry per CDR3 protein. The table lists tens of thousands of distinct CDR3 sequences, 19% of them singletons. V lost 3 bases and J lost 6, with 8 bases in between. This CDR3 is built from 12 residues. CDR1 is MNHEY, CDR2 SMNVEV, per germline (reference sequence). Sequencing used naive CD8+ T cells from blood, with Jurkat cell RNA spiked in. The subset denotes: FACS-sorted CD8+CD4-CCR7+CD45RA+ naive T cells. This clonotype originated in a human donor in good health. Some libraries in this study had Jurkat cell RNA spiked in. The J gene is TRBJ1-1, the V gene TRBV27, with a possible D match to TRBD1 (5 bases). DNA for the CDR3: TGTGCCAGCAGTTTTTTGGGGGCTGAAGCTTTCTTT. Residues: CASSFLGAEAFF.